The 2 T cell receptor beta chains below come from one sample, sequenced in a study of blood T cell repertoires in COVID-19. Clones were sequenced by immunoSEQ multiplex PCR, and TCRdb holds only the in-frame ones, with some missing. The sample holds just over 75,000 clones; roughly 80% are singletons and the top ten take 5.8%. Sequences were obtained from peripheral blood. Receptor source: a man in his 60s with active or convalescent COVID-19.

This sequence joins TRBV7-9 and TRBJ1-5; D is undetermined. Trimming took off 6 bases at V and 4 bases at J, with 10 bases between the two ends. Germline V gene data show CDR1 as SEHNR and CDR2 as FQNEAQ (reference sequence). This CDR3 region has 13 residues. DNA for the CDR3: TGTGCCAGCAGAAGCGAGTGGAATCAGCCCCAGCATTTT. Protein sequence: CASRSEWNQPQHF.

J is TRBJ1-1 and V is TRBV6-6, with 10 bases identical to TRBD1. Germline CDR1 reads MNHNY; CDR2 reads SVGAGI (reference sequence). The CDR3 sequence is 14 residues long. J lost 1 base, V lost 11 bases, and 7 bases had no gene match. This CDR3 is CASRQGAANTEAFF. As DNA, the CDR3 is TGTGCCTCCCGACAGGGGGCGGCGAACACTGAAGCTTTCTTT.